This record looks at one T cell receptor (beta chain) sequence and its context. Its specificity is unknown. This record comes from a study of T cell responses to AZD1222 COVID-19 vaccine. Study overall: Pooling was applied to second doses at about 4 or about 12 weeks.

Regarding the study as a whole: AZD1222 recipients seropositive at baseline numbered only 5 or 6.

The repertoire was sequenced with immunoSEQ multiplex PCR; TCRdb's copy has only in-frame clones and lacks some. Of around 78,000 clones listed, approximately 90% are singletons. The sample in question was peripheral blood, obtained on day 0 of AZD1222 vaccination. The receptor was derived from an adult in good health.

CDR3 protein: CASSQLDSYEQYF. In nucleotides, the CDR3 is TGTGCCAGCAGCCAACTCGACAGCTACGAGCAGTACTTC. The chain links TRBV14 to TRBJ2-7; D may be TRBD1 (5 bases). This CDR3 is 13 amino acids long. Germline V gives CDR1 SGHDN, CDR2 FVKESK. Trimming shortened V by 2 bases and J by 3 bases, and 8 bases separated the two germline ends.